This T cell receptor (beta chain) is drawn from a study of cytomegalovirus exposure and HLA in healthy donors. The study ran its PCR with 60 Vbeta and 13 Jbeta primers. The repertoire was sequenced with immunoSEQ multiplex PCR; TCRdb's copy has only in-frame clones and lacks some. The sample has approximately 190,000 clones; 70% are singletons. The CDR3 is 15 amino acids. This TCR was recovered from a man in his forties in good health and CMV-seropositive. Material for sequencing was PBMCs. The rearrangement links TRBV23-1 to TRBJ2-2, with D tentatively TRBD2 (5 bases). TRBV23-1 counts as an open reading frame of uncertain function. The CDR3 DNA reads as TGCGCAACCACGGAGGAGCTATCGAACACCGGGGAGCTGTTTTTT. Translated, it gives CATTEELSNTGELFF.